This is a list of T cell receptor beta chains from one sample in a study of blood T cell repertoires in COVID-19. Produced via immunoSEQ multiplex PCR; TCRdb's table is partial and in-frame only. The sample has 19,000 or so clones; about 82% are singletons. Sequenced input: peripheral blood. These receptors all stem from an elderly man with acute or convalescent COVID-19. The CDR3 runs from the conserved cysteine through the conserved F or W. A D gene is named only where the DNA matches it firmly. Rows may omit the clone size; those that give it use once, few, many or a size class.

j_call	v_call	d_call	clone_size	cdr3_nt	cdr3_aa
TRBJ2-2	TRBV18	TRBD2	.	TGTGCCAGCTCACCACCTATCCGGGGGGTCACCGGGGAGCTGTTTTTT	CASSPPIRGVTGELFF
TRBJ1-6	TRBV7-9	TRBD1	.	TGTGCCAGCAGCACTCCGGGACAGGGTACCCCCCTCCACTTT	CASSTPGQGTPLHF
TRBJ1-1	TRBV6-1	TRBD1	once	TGTGCCAGCAGTGGAGGGGACAGAGGACTGAACACTGAAGCTTTCTTT	CASSGGDRGLNTEAFF
TRBJ1-6	TRBV5-1	TRBD1	.	TGCGCCAGCAGCGTGACAGGGTGGAATTCACCCCTCCACTTT	CASSVTGWNSPLHF
TRBJ1-2	TRBV4-3	TRBD1	.	TGCGCCAGCAGCCCCGAAGGGGGACAGGGGAGATATGGCTACACCTTC	CASSPEGGQGRYGYTF
TRBJ1-1	TRBV6-1	.	.	TGTGCCAGCAGTGACGGGACATTGACGAACACTGAAGCTTTCTTT	CASSDGTLTNTEAFF
TRBJ1-4	TRBV27	.	once	TGTGCCAGCAGTTCATCACGACAGACGGAAAAACTGTTTTTT	CASSSSRQTEKLFF
TRBJ1-6	TRBV13	TRBD1	few	TGTGCCAGCAGCTTTGGAGGGGGCAATTCACCCCTCCACTTT	CASSFGGGNSPLHF
TRBJ2-1	TRBV4-1	TRBD1	.	TGCGCCAGCAGCCAAGGACAGGGTACCTACAATGAGCAGTTCTTC	CASSQGQGTYNEQFF
TRBJ1-5	TRBV28	.	.	TGTGCCACCCGTTTTTTCCGGACAGCCTACAATCAGCCCCAGCATTTT	CATRFFRTAYNQPQHF
TRBJ1-2	TRBV16	.	.	TGTGCCAGCAGAGATCTTCAGGGAAGAGGTGGCTACACCTTC	CASRDLQGRGGYTF
TRBJ1-5	TRBV19	TRBD1	.	TGTGCCAGCGACAGGGAACCGTATAGCAATCAGCCCCAGCATTTT	CASDREPYSNQPQHF
TRBJ1-4	TRBV27	TRBD1	.	TGTGCCAGCAGTACGTCAGCGACAGGGGGAGAGGAAAAACTGTTTTTT	CASSTSATGGEEKLFF
TRBJ2-1	TRBV9	TRBD1	.	TGTGCCAGCAGCCTGGGACAGGGATCCCATGAGCAGTTCTTC	CASSLGQGSHEQFF
TRBJ2-1	TRBV4-1	TRBD1	few	TGCGCCAGCAGCCAACTCGGACAGGGGTCAAACTCCTACAATGAGCAGTTCTTC	CASSQLGQGSNSYNEQFF
TRBJ2-2	TRBV5-1	TRBD1	.	TGCGCCAGCAGCTCGCTGACCGGGACAGGGTACACCGGGGAGCTGTTTTTT	CASSSLTGTGYTGELFF
TRBJ1-2	TRBV11-2	.	.	TGTGCCAGTCAGGGGTGGACGAACTATGGCTACACCTTC	CASQGWTNYGYTF
TRBJ2-5	TRBV29-1	.	.	TGCAGCGTTGTACAGAATCCCCAAGAGACCCAGTACTTC	CSVVQNPQETQYF
TRBJ1-2	TRBV2	.	.	TGTGCCAGCCACAGTCCTAACTTCTATGGCTACACCTTC	CASHSPNFYGYTF
TRBJ2-7	TRBV2	TRBD2	.	TGTGCCAGCAGTCTAACGGGGGGGGCCGCCTACGAGCAGTACTTC	CASSLTGGAAYEQYF
TRBJ1-3	TRBV3-1/TRBV3-2	.	.	TGTGCCAGCAGCCAATGGGGGGATAGGGACACCATATATTTT	CASSQWGDRDTIYF
TRBJ2-3	TRBV9	.	.	TGTGCCAGCAGCACCACAACAGATACGCAGTATTTT	CASSTTTDTQYF
TRBJ2-7	TRBV4-1	TRBD1	.	TGCGCCAGCAGCCCGATCACCGGGACAGGGGTTGCGTACGAGCAGTACTTC	CASSPITGTGVAYEQYF
TRBJ1-5	TRBV6-2/TRBV6-3	.	.	TGTGCCAGCAGTTACTCGTTCGCGAATCAGCCCCAGCATTTT	CASSYSFANQPQHF
TRBJ1-5	TRBV28	TRBD1	.	TGTGCCAGCGGGGAGGGACAGGGGGCCAATCAGCCCCAGCATTTT	CASGEGQGANQPQHF
TRBJ2-5	TRBV6-2/TRBV6-3	.	.	TGTGCCAGCAGTTACTTGCAGGGCCGAGAGACCCAGTACTTC	CASSYLQGRETQYF
TRBJ2-3	TRBV30	.	.	TGTGCCTGGAGTACGGGGGTTTTAGTGGGGAATACGCAGTATTTT	CAWSTGVLVGNTQYF
TRBJ2-5	TRBV15	TRBD2	.	TGTGCCACCAGTACCGCGGGGGGGTTTTTGGAGACCCAGTACTTC	CATSTAGGFLETQYF
TRBJ2-2	TRBV3-1/TRBV3-2	TRBD2	.	TGTGCCAGCAGCCAAGCGAGGGGTCCCGGGGGGGCCACCGGGGAGCTGTTTTTT	CASSQARGPGGATGELFF
TRBJ2-1	TRBV11-2	TRBD2	.	TGTGCCAGCAGCTCCCAGAGGGCCGGGGGGGCCGGGAATGAGCAGTTCTTC	CASSSQRAGGAGNEQFF
TRBJ1-3	TRBV9	.	.	TGTGCCAGCAGCGTGGGTTCGACAGTCTCTGGAAACACCATATATTTT	CASSVGSTVSGNTIYF
TRBJ1-3	TRBV7-9	.	once	TGTGCCAGCAGCTCCCGGGATCTAACCTCTGGAAACACCATATATTTT	CASSSRDLTSGNTIYF
TRBJ2-1	TRBV5-5	TRBD2	.	TGTGCCAGCAGGTCTAGCGGGGGATATTACAATGAGCAGTTCTTC	CASRSSGGYYNEQFF
TRBJ1-1	TRBV6-5	.	medium-sized	TGTGCCAGCAATATGCAGGGTAGCACTGAAGCTTTCTTT	CASNMQGSTEAFF
TRBJ2-1	TRBV14	.	once	TGTGCCAGCAGCCCGATTCATCCTAGCAATGAGCAGTTCTTC	CASSPIHPSNEQFF
TRBJ2-3	TRBV4-2	.	.	TGTGCCAGCAGCCGCCTGGGGAGCGGCACAGATACGCAGTATTTT	CASSRLGSGTDTQYF
TRBJ1-1	TRBV9	.	.	TGTGCCAGCAGCCCCCGTGGGGAGGGGACTGAAGCTTTCTTT	CASSPRGEGTEAFF
TRBJ1-5	TRBV6-5	.	.	TGTGCCAGCAGTTATGGAGGATGGAATCAGCCCCAGCATTTT	CASSYGGWNQPQHF
TRBJ2-3	TRBV7-2	TRBD2	.	TGTGCCAGCAGCTTATCTAGCGGGGAGGGAGATACGCAGTATTTT	CASSLSSGEGDTQYF
TRBJ1-1	TRBV7-9	TRBD1	.	TGTGCCAGCAGCTTAGAGACAGGGGGCAGGACTGAAGCTTTCTTT	CASSLETGGRTEAFF
TRBJ1-1	TRBV28	.	.	TGTGCCAGCAGTTTGCGTCCCCGGGACACTGAAGCTTTCTTT	CASSLRPRDTEAFF
TRBJ1-1	TRBV28	.	.	TGTGCCAGCAGTTTCCGGACCCTGAGGGACACTGAAGCTTTCTTT	CASSFRTLRDTEAFF
TRBJ2-7	TRBV10-3	.	.	TGTGCCATCGGGGTCGCAGATGGGGCTTACGAGCAGTACTTC	CAIGVADGAYEQYF
TRBJ1-5	TRBV6-5	.	.	TGTGCCAGCAGTTACGAAGGGGATCAGCCCCAGCATTTT	CASSYEGDQPQHF
TRBJ2-2	TRBV7-6	TRBD2	.	TGTGCCAGCAGCTTAGAGGGAGGGCCCGGGGAGCTGTTTTTT	CASSLEGGPGELFF
TRBJ2-2	TRBV3-1/TRBV3-2	TRBD1	.	TGTGCCAGCAGCCACTCGGACAGGGGGCGTACCGGGGAGCTGTTTTTT	CASSHSDRGRTGELFF
TRBJ2-7	TRBV7-6	TRBD1	.	TGTGCCGGTTGGGGACAGGGGATATACGAGCAGTACTTC	CAGWGQGIYEQYF